Below are 23 T cell receptor beta chains sequenced from a single sample in a study of blood T cell repertoires in COVID-19. The repertoire was sequenced with immunoSEQ multiplex PCR; TCRdb's copy has only in-frame clones and lacks some. This sample has about 240,000 clones, with 84% found just once. The specimen sequenced was peripheral blood. These receptors all come from a man aged 45-65 years with acute or convalescent COVID-19.

This clone was seen a single time. The rearrangement uses TRBV7-2 and TRBJ2-3; 8 bases line up with TRBD2. The CDR3 has 14 residues. CDR1 is SGHTA and CDR2 is FQGNSA in the germline V gene. Germline trimming cut 6 bases from V and 0 bases from J; bases unmatched to any gene: 2. CDR3 coding DNA: TGTGCCAGCAGAGCGGGAGCGAGCACAGATACGCAGTATTTT. Encoded protein: CASRAGASTDTQYF.

The chain has TRBV6-5 and TRBJ1-6; D gene ambiguous. The CDR3 covers 13 residues. CDR1 is MNHEY and CDR2 is SVGAGI in the germline V gene. With 8 bases removed from V and 5 bases from J, the gap between germline ends came to 10 bases. CDR3 nucleotides: TGTGCCAGCGGTCAGATCGATAATTCACCCCTCCACTTT. Its translation is CASGQIDNSPLHF.

V usage is TRBV14 and J usage is TRBJ2-1, with TRBD2 matching over 7 bases. From germline, CDR1 is SGHDN and CDR2 FVKESK. The CDR3 has 12 residues. J lost 10 bases, V lost 4 bases, and 4 bases had no gene match. The CDR3 protein is CASSPGGWEQFF. CDR3 nucleotides: TGTGCCAGCAGCCCCGGGGGGTGGGAGCAGTTCTTC.

This sequence joins TRBV5-5 and TRBJ2-7; D is undetermined. V was cut by 5 bases and J by 4 bases, with 10 bases left in between. CDR1 and CDR2 (germline): SGHKS, YYEKEE (reference sequence). The CDR3 is made up of 12 amino acids. The CDR3 nucleotides are TGTGCCAGCAGTTCCTTACAGTACGAGCAGTACTTC. It codes for CASSSLQYEQYF.

The chain recombines TRBV6-6 with TRBJ1-1; 7 bases fit TRBD1. V lost 5 bases and J lost 1; bases outside the gene matches: 4. Germline V gene data show CDR1 as MNHNY and CDR2 as SVGAGI (reference sequence). The length of the CDR3 is 14 residues. CDR3 coding DNA: TGTGCCAGCAGTCGGGACAGACAGAACACTGAAGCTTTCTTT. Amino acid sequence: CASSRDRQNTEAFF.

This chain connects TRBV2 to TRBJ2-5, with 8 bases lining up with TRBD2. After removal of 4 bases from V and 3 bases from J, the junction contained 1 base not matched to a gene. The CDR3 runs 13 residues. CDR1 SNHLY and CDR2 FYNNEI come from the germline V gene. CDR3 sequence reads: CASSVGREETQYF. The CDR3 DNA reads TGTGCCAGCAGTGTCGGGAGGGAAGAGACCCAGTACTTC.

The V gene is TRBV6-6, the J gene TRBJ2-5; 8 bases are a match to TRBD2. Germline trimming cut 0 bases from V and 5 bases from J; bases unmatched to any gene: 8. In germline, CDR1 is MNHNY, CDR2 SVGAGI (reference sequence). The CDR3 covers 16 residues. In DNA, the CDR3 is TGTGCCAGCAGTTACTCGAACCGGGGGGGCGGGGAGACCCAGTACTTC. This encodes CASSYSNRGGGETQYF.

This chain links TRBV27 with TRBJ2-1; 14 nucleotides agree with TRBD2. The CDR3 has 19 amino acids. Germline-derived CDR1 and CDR2 are MNHEY and SMNVEV (reference sequence). V shed 6 bases and J 0 bases; nucleotides not matched to a gene: 10. In DNA, the CDR3 is TGTGCCAGCAGCCCTGGGACTAGCGGGGGTCCCGGCTCCTACAATGAGCAGTTCTTC. Its protein product is CASSPGTSGGPGSYNEQFF.

The J gene is TRBJ2-7, the V gene TRBV18; 14 bases are a match to TRBD2. The CDR3 is 15 amino acids. The germline gives CDR1 KGHSH, CDR2 LQKENI. The V segment lost 4 bases and the J segment 5 bases; nucleotides outside the gene matches: 4. The CDR3 here is CASSLRLAGGHEQYF. CDR3 sequence (DNA): TGTGCCAGCTCACTGCGACTAGCGGGAGGGCACGAGCAGTACTTC.

The rearrangement links TRBV19 to TRBJ1-5, with TRBD1 matching 7 bases. Germline V gene data show CDR1 as LNHDA and CDR2 as SQIVND (reference sequence). The trim removed 6 bases at V and 4 bases at J, leaving 9 bases unmatched. The CDR3 has 15 amino acids. The CDR3 reads CASRTQGVHNQPQHF. CDR3 DNA sequence: TGTGCCAGTAGAACTCAGGGGGTGCATAATCAGCCCCAGCATTTT.

The V call is TRBV7-8, the J call TRBJ1-5; 9 nucleotides agree with TRBD1. The CDR3 contains 14 residues. Per the germline V gene, CDR1 is SGHVS and CDR2 is FQNEAQ. The junction had 2 bases not matched to a gene; V was cut back by 4 bases and J by 4 bases. This CDR3 reads CASSYRGRNQPQHF. Here the CDR3 DNA reads TGTGCCAGCAGCTACAGGGGGCGGAATCAGCCCCAGCATTTT.

The rearrangement joins TRBV7-2 to TRBJ1-4; D is perhaps TRBD1 (5 bases). Germline lookup yields CDR1 SGHTA and CDR2 FQGNSA. With 5 bases removed from V and 1 base from J, the gap between germline ends came to 11 bases. The CDR3 covers 15 residues. The DNA for the CDR3 is TGTGCCAGCAGCGGCCAGGGATTAACTAATGAAAAACTGTTTTTT. Its translation is CASSGQGLTNEKLFF. The full variable domain, rest sourced from reference TRBV7-2 and TRBJ1-4, is GAGVSQSPSNKVTEKGKDVELRCDPISGHTALYWYRQSLGQGLEFLIYFQGNSAPDKSGLPSDRFSAERTGGSVSTLTIQRTQQEDSAVYLCASSGQGLTNEKLFFGSGTQLSVL.

The rearrangement joins TRBV19 to TRBJ1-1; perhaps TRBD1 as D (6 bases). Deletions cut 6 bases from V and 4 bases from J, with 24 bases between. The CDR3 is 17 residues long. Germline V gene data show CDR1 as LNHDA and CDR2 as SQIVND (reference sequence). This CDR3 reads CASRTLELGGQGTEAFF. Written as DNA, the CDR3 is TGTGCCAGTAGGACCCTCGAGCTCGGGGGGCAGGGCACTGAAGCTTTCTTT. Full variable domain (remainder filled in from reference TRBV19 and TRBJ1-1): DGGITQSPKYLFRKEGQNVTLSCEQNLNHDAMYWYRQDPGQGLRLIYYSQIVNDFQKGDIAEGYSVSREKKESFPLTVTSAQKNPTAFYLCASRTLELGGQGTEAFFGQGTRLTVV.

The chain couples TRBV28 to TRBJ1-2; TRBD1 matches at 8 bases. The CDR3 loop spans 12 amino acids. The V gene end was trimmed by 5 bases and the J gene end by 7 bases; junction bases not matched to a gene: 3. Germline V lookup: CDR1 MDHEN, CDR2 SYDVKM. Written as DNA, the CDR3 is TGTGCCAGCAGTGCGACAGGGGCTGGCTACACCTTC. This sequence encodes CASSATGAGYTF.

This chain connects TRBV11-2 to TRBJ1-5; tentatively, D is TRBD1 (6 bases). V lost 5 bases and J lost 5, with 22 bases in between. The CDR3 spans 17 residues. CDR1 is SGHAT and CDR2 is FQNNGV in the germline V gene. The CDR3: CASSHRDNKTLDQPQHF. The CDR3 DNA sequence: TGTGCCAGCAGCCACCGGGACAATAAGACCCTCGATCAGCCCCAGCATTTT.

This rearrangement joins TRBV6-5 to TRBJ2-1; maybe TRBD1 (5 bases). CDR1 is MNHEY, CDR2 SVGAGI, per germline. V was cut by 0 bases and J by 9 bases, with 15 bases left in between. The CDR3 runs 15 residues. In DNA, the CDR3 is TGTGCCAGCAGTTACTCGAAGGCCCAGGGTTTTGAGCAGTTCTTC. The encoded protein is CASSYSKAQGFEQFF.

The genes are TRBV2 and TRBJ2-1; 7 bases are a match to TRBD1. CDR3 length: 15 residues. Germline CDR1 is SNHLY and CDR2 is FYNNEI. The V gene end was trimmed by 6 bases and the J gene end by 6 bases; junction bases not matched to a gene: 11. The CDR3 here is CASRGNRGPSNEQFF. CDR3 DNA: TGTGCCAGCAGGGGGAACAGGGGCCCTAGCAATGAGCAGTTCTTC.

As concerns this clone: This specimen includes other DNA sequences encoding the same CDR3. This chain links TRBV2 with TRBJ2-7; 14 bases are shared with TRBD2. V dropped 6 bases and J dropped 4; count of bases not matched to a gene: 2. Looked up from germline, CDR1 is SNHLY and CDR2 is FYNNEI. This CDR3 contains 14 residues. The CDR3 nucleotides read TGTGCCAGCAGGGGACTAGCGGGAGTATACGAGCAGTACTTC. This encodes CASRGLAGVYEQYF.

The sample holds many counts of this clone. This sequence joins TRBV24-1 and TRBJ1-1; 7 positions match TRBD1. CDR1 KGHDR and CDR2 SFDVKD come from the germline V gene. Trimming took 4 bases from V and 4 from J; bases not matched to a gene: 17. The CDR3 contains 18 residues. The CDR3 region has the DNA TGTGCCACCAGTGACTGTAAAAATCTGACAGGGTCAAGCACTGAAGCTTTCTTT. Protein product: CATSDCKNLTGSSTEAFF.

The rearrangement links TRBV5-1 to TRBJ2-7; 11 bases agree with TRBD1. V shed 2 bases, J shed 3 bases, and the junction held 7 bases outside the gene matches. The CDR3 has 16 residues. Germline values: CDR1 SGHRS, CDR2 YFSETQ. In DNA form, the CDR3 reads TGCGCCAGCAGCTTAGTTCCGGGACAGGGGGTCTACGAGCAGTACTTC. Translation gives CASSLVPGQGVYEQYF. The full variable domain, in which reference TRBV5-1 and TRBJ2-7 provide the parts outside the CDR3, is KAGVTQTPRYLIKTRGQQVTLSCSPISGHRSVSWYQQTPGQGLQFLFEYFSETQRNKGNFPGRFSGRQFSNSRSEMNVSTLELGDSALYLCASSLVPGQGVYEQYFGPGTRLTVT.

The chain combines TRBV5-6 with TRBJ1-1; the D gene is possibly TRBD1 (6 bases). CDR1 SGHDT and CDR2 YYEEEE come from the germline V gene. V lost 4 bases and J 5 bases, leaving 18 bases between the germline ends. There are 15 residues in the CDR3. Here the CDR3 reads CASSLRTVRFTEAFF. The CDR3 DNA is TGTGCCAGCAGCCTCCGGACAGTAAGGTTTACTGAAGCTTTCTTT.

This chain joins TRBV7-2 and TRBJ2-7, with a weak D call TRBD2 (6 bases). This CDR3 spans 13 amino acids. Germline V gene lookup returns CDR1 SGHTA and CDR2 FQGNSA. Trimming cost V 4 bases and J 1 base, with 8 bases left between them. The CDR3 DNA sequence: TGTGCCAGCAGCTGGGGGAGGTCCTACGAGCAGTACTTC. Translated, it gives CASSWGRSYEQYF.

The chain couples TRBV28 to TRBJ1-2, with D possibly TRBD1 on 6 matching bases. Germline V lookup: CDR1 MDHEN, CDR2 SYDVKM. The CDR3 covers 13 residues. V was shortened by 10 bases and J by 0 bases, with 12 bases between the two germline ends. The CDR3 DNA reads as TGTGCCATACGGGACAAAGCTAACTATGGCTACACCTTC. Protein sequence: CAIRDKANYGYTF.